What follows are 17 T cell receptor beta chains derived from one specimen sequenced in a study of blood T cell repertoires in COVID-19. Sequencing used immunoSEQ multiplex PCR; TCRdb keeps in-frame clones, though not all of them. The profile shows about 140,000 clones, about 90% of them singletons. Sequencing input: peripheral blood. All receptors come from a man between 60 and 75 years old with active or convalescent COVID-19.

This clone was seen a handful of times. This sequence joins TRBV28 and TRBJ1-5; no clear D gene. Trimming removed 2 bases from V and 1 base from J, with 12 bases in between. The CDR3 extends over 16 amino acids. The V gene's germline CDR1 is MDHEN and CDR2 SYDVKM. This chain's CDR3 is CASSLTSRISNQPQHF. DNA of the CDR3: TGTGCCAGCAGTTTAACGTCCAGGATAAGCAATCAGCCCCAGCATTTT.

The chain carries TRBV7-2 and TRBJ2-1, with 9 bases identical to TRBD1. Germline-derived CDR1 and CDR2 are SGHTA and FQGNSA. Trimming took 3 bases from V and 3 from J; bases not matched to a gene: 6. The CDR3 is 16 amino acids. The CDR3 spells CASSLGTTGGYNEQFF. In DNA form, the CDR3 reads TGTGCCAGCAGCTTGGGTACGACAGGGGGCTACAATGAGCAGTTCTTC. The whole variable domain, remainder taken from reference TRBV7-2 and TRBJ2-1, is GAGVSQSPSNKVTEKGKDVELRCDPISGHTALYWYRQSLGQGLEFLIYFQGNSAPDKSGLPSDRFSAERTGGSVSTLTIQRTQQEDSAVYLCASSLGTTGGYNEQFFGPGTRLTVL.

The J gene is TRBJ2-1, the V gene TRBV7-2; D call uncertain. The CDR3 has 14 residues. Trimming stripped 3 bases from V and 2 bases from J, with 8 bases between. Germline CDR1 reads SGHTA; CDR2 reads FQGNSA. Here the CDR3 reads CASSFRGAYNEQFF. Here the CDR3 DNA reads TGTGCCAGCAGCTTTAGAGGCGCCTACAATGAGCAGTTCTTC. The whole variable domain, filled in from reference TRBV7-2 and TRBJ2-1, reads GAGVSQSPSNKVTEKGKDVELRCDPISGHTALYWYRQSLGQGLEFLIYFQGNSAPDKSGLPSDRFSAERTGGSVSTLTIQRTQQEDSAVYLCASSFRGAYNEQFFGPGTRLTVL.

The sample holds a few counts of this clone. The chain carries TRBV28 and TRBJ1-3, with a weak D call TRBD1 (5 bases). Germline V lookup: CDR1 MDHEN, CDR2 SYDVKM. CDR3 length: 14 residues. Trimming cost V 2 bases and J 5 bases, with 10 bases left between them. The CDR3 loop is CASSLREGRNTIYF. The CDR3 coding sequence is TGTGCCAGCAGTTTAAGGGAGGGGAGAAACACCATATATTTT.

V usage is TRBV24-1 and J usage is TRBJ2-2, with 14 bases lining up with TRBD2. V lost 7 bases to trimming and J lost 6 bases; unmatched junction nucleotides: 3. The CDR3 extends over 15 amino acids. Germline V gene data show CDR1 as KGHDR and CDR2 as SFDVKD. CDR3 sequence reads: CATRGTSGSPGELFF. The DNA for the CDR3 is TGTGCCACCAGGGGGACTAGCGGGAGCCCCGGGGAGCTGTTTTTT.

This chain joins TRBV5-1 and TRBJ2-2; D may be TRBD1 (5 bases). The CDR3 runs 15 residues. In germline, CDR1 is SGHRS, CDR2 YFSETQ. V dropped 0 bases and J dropped 5 bases, with 11 bases sitting between them. As DNA, the CDR3 is TGCGCCAGCAGCTTGGAAGGGGCGCGGACCGGGGAGCTGTTTTTT. It yields the protein CASSLEGARTGELFF.

This chain uses TRBV24-1 with TRBJ2-3, with a weak D call TRBD1 (5 bases). Between the trimmed V and J ends, which lost 7 bases and 0 bases, there was a span of 13 bases. The CDR3 has 15 residues. Germline assignment: CDR1 KGHDR and CDR2 SFDVKD. CDR3 nucleotide sequence: TGTGCCACCAGCAGAGCAGGGTCTAGCACAGATACGCAGTATTTT. Translation gives CATSRAGSSTDTQYF.

The sample holds one count of this clone. The chain links TRBV25-1 to TRBJ2-5, with 8 positions matching TRBD2. CDR3 length: 16 residues. Germline trimming cut 3 bases from V and 5 bases from J; bases unmatched to any gene: 11. Germline V gives CDR1 MGHDK, CDR2 SYGVNS. The CDR3 reads CASSDPSGGARETQYF. CDR3 DNA: TGTGCCAGCAGTGACCCCTCCGGGGGGGCGAGGGAGACCCAGTACTTC. Full variable domain (remainder filled in from reference TRBV25-1 and TRBJ2-5): EADIYQTPRYLVIGTGKKITLECSQTMGHDKMYWYQQDPGMELHLIHYSYGVNSTEKGDLSSESTVSRIRTEHFPLTLESARPSHTSQYLCASSDPSGGARETQYFGPGTRLLVL.

The chain recombines TRBV2 with TRBJ1-5; 7 nucleotides align to TRBD1. CDR1 is SNHLY, CDR2 FYNNEI, per germline. The CDR3 is 13 residues long. Unmatched junction bases numbered 3, after V lost 9 bases and J lost 1 base. The CDR3 nucleotides read TGTGCCAGTAAGGGACAGAGCAATCAGCCCCAGCATTTT. Protein product: CASKGQSNQPQHF.

This sequence joins TRBV19 and TRBJ1-4; D gene uncertain. This CDR3 is 13 amino acids long. CDR1 and CDR2 from the germline V gene are LNHDA and SQIVND (reference sequence). Trimming pared 4 bases from V and 8 bases from J, leaving 11 bases between. The CDR3 DNA follows: TGTGCCAGTAGTACTCGCCGCCAGGAAAAACTGTTTTTT. The encoded protein is CASSTRRQEKLFF.

The V and J genes are TRBV28 and TRBJ1-3; 10 bases fit TRBD1. Per the germline V gene, CDR1 is MDHEN and CDR2 is SYDVKM. The junction had 9 bases not matched to a gene; V was cut back by 3 bases and J by 4 bases. This CDR3 region has 17 residues. Here the CDR3 reads CASSLHQGQGIGNTIYF. The DNA for the CDR3 is TGTGCCAGCAGTTTGCACCAGGGACAGGGGATAGGAAACACCATATATTTT. Using reference TRBV28 and TRBJ1-3 for the parts outside the CDR3, the full variable domain is DVKVTQSSRYLVKRTGEKVFLECVQDMDHENMFWYRQDPGLGLRLIYFSYDVKMKEKGDIPEGYSVSREKKERFSLILESASTNQTSMYLCASSLHQGQGIGNTIYFGEGSWLTVV.

For the CDR3, the DNA is TGTGCCAGCAGCCGATCGACAGGTAACACTGAAGCTTTCTTT. Encoded protein: CASSRSTGNTEAFF. This chain uses TRBV3-1 (or the pseudogene TRBV3-2) with TRBJ1-1, with D perhaps matching TRBD1 (6 bases). CDR1 is LGHDT, CDR2 YNNKEL, per germline (reference sequence). This CDR3 is 14 amino acids long. V was cut by 4 bases and J by 2 bases, with 11 bases left in between.

V usage is TRBV4-2 and J usage is TRBJ2-5; 8 bases are a match to TRBD1. With V trimmed by 0 bases and J by 4 bases, 7 bases remained unmatched. This CDR3 has 16 amino acids. The germline gives CDR1 LGHNA, CDR2 YNFKEQ. The CDR3 DNA reads as TGTGCCAGCAGCCAAGATCTAGGACAGGGAGGAGAGACCCAGTACTTC. This translates into CASSQDLGQGGETQYF.

The gene calls are TRBV19 and TRBJ2-5, with 9 positions matching TRBD2. J lost 1 base, V lost 1 base, and 7 bases had no gene match. Germline CDR1 and CDR2: LNHDA and SQIVND (reference sequence). CDR3 length equals 17 residues. DNA for the CDR3: TGTGCCAGTAGTATAGGTCTAGCGGGACTAACCCAAGAGACCCAGTACTTC. Translating it yields CASSIGLAGLTQETQYF.

This chain joins TRBV7-9 and TRBJ2-3; TRBD2 matches at 12 bases. V dropped 3 bases and J dropped 6; count of bases not matched to a gene: 10. The CDR3 is made up of 17 amino acids. In germline, CDR1 is SEHNR, CDR2 FQNEAQ (reference sequence). In DNA, the CDR3 is TGTGCCAGCAGCTTTGGACTAGCGGGATCCGCGGGGGATACGCAGTATTTT. Its protein product is CASSFGLAGSAGDTQYF. Full variable domain (outside the CDR3, taken from reference TRBV7-9 and TRBJ2-3): DTGVSQNPRHKITKRGQNVTFRCDPISEHNRLYWYRQTLGQGPEFLTYFQNEAQLEKSRLLSDRFSAERPKGSFSTLEIQRTEQGDSAMYLCASSFGLAGSAGDTQYFGPGTRLTVL.

This chain connects TRBV6-1 to TRBJ2-1, with TRBD2 matching 10 bases. J gave up 0 bases and V 4 bases, and 6 bases lay outside the gene matches. CDR3 length: 17 amino acids. Germline CDR1 is MNHNS and CDR2 is SASEGT. The CDR3 spells CASSVEREGRSYNEQFF. In DNA, the CDR3 is TGTGCCAGCAGTGTAGAGCGGGAGGGACGCTCCTACAATGAGCAGTTCTTC.

CDR3 nucleotide sequence: TGTGCCAGCAGCCGCGGACTAGCGGCTTCCTACGAGCAGTACTTC. It codes for CASSRGLAASYEQYF. V and J are TRBV6-2 or TRBV6-3 and TRBJ2-7; 10 nucleotides align to TRBD2. This CDR3 has 15 residues. V lost 6 bases, J lost 1 base, and 6 bases stayed unmatched. Germline V gives CDR1 MNHEY, CDR2 SVGEGT.